This TCR beta chain is from a study of spatial heterogeneity in lung cancer. Time point: sample taken at primary tumor resection. From tumor, nontumor lung or frozen PBMC, whole RNA was taken unsorted for sequencing. Germline CDR1 reads SGHTA; CDR2 reads FQGNSA. The germline V and J ends were trimmed by 4 bases and 4 bases, with 14 bases remaining between them. This CDR3 comprises 15 residues. TCRdb used MiXCR to reprocess the 5' RACE reads, holding one entry per CDR3 protein. The sample carries 20,000 to 25,000 distinct CDR3 sequences, about 4.5% recorded once. This clonotype has a count of ten or more.

The chain couples TRBV7-2 to TRBJ2-1; weak D call: TRBD2 (6 bases). The material was PBMCs, obtained at surgery. The clonotype originates from a male donor with early-stage non-small cell lung cancer. The CDR3 sequence: CASSSNSGLYNEQFF. CDR3 DNA sequence: TGTGCCAGCAGCTCCAATAGCGGCCTGTACAATGAGCAGTTCTTC.